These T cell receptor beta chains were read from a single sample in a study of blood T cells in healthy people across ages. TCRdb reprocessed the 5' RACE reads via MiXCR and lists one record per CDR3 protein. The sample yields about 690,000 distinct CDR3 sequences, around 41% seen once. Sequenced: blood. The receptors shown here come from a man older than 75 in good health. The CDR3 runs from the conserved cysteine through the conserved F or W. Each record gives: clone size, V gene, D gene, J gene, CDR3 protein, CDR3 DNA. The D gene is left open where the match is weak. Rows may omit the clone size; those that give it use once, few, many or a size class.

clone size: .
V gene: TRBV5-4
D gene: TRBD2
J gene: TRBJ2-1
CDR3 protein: CASSSAGGAENEQFF
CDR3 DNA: TGTGCCAGCAGTTCTGCGGGGGGGGCCGAAAATGAGCAGTTCTTC

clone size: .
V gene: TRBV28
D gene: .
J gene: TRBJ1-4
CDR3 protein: CASGGQNEKLFF
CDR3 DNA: TGTGCCAGTGGGGGGCAAAATGAAAAACTGTTTTTT

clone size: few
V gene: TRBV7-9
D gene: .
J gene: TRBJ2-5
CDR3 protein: CASSLAVRQETQYF
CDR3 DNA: TGTGCCAGCAGCTTAGCCGTCCGTCAAGAGACCCAGTACTTC

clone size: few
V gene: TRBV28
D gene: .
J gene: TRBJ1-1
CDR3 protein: CASSFFVQGRTEAFF
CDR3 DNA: TGTGCCAGCAGTTTTTTTGTTCAGGGGAGGACTGAAGCTTTCTTT

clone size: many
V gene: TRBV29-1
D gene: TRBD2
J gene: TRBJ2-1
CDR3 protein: CSVFDGRYGSYNEQFF
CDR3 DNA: TGCAGCGTTTTTGACGGGAGGTACGGCTCCTACAATGAGCAGTTCTTC

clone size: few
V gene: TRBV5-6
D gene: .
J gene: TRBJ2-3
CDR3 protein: CASNLGLDTQYF
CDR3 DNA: TGTGCCAGCAACCTGGGTCTTGATACGCAGTATTTT

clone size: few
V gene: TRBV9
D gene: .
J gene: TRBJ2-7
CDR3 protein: CASSVAVSTTYEQYF
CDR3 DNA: TGTGCCAGCAGCGTAGCCGTTAGCACCACCTACGAGCAGTACTTC

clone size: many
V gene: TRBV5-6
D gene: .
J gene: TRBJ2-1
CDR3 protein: CASSLSRVGQFF
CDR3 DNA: TGTGCCAGCAGCTTGAGCAGGGTAGGGCAGTTCTTC

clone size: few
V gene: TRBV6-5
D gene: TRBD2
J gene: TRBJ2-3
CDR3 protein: CASKKAGVSTDTQYF
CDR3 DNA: TGTGCCAGCAAGAAAGCGGGAGTTAGCACAGATACGCAGTATTTT

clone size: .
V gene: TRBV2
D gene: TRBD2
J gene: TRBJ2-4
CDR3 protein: CASTPAAGGGEQYF
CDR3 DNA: TGTGCCAGCACCCCCGCAGCGGGAGGAGGGGAGCAGTACTTC

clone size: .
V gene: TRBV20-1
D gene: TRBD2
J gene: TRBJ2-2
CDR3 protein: CSARRTSGNTGELFF
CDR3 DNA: TGCAGTGCACGACGGACTAGCGGAAACACCGGGGAGCTGTTTTTT

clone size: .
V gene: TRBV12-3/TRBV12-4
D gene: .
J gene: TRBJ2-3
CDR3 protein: CASSLIEQGYTDMQYF
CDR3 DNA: TGTGCCAGCAGTTTAATTGAGCAAGGGTACACAGATATGCAGTATTTT

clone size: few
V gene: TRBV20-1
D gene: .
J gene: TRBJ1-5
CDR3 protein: CSARSGNQPQHF
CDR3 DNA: TGCAGTGCTAGGTCGGGGAATCAGCCCCAGCATTTT

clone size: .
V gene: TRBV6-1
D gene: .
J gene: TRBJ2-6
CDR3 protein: CASTDGLLSGANVLTF
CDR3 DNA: TGTGCCAGCACCGACGGACTCCTCTCTGGGGCCAACGTCCTGACTTTC

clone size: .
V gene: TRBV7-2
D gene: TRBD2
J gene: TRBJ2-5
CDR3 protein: CASSPPGLAGGTQETQYF
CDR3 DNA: TGTGCCAGCAGCCCACCGGGACTAGCGGGGGGAACACAAGAGACCCAGTACTTC

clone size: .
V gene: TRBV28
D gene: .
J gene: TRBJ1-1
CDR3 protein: CASSTGTMNTEAFF
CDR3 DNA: TGTGCCAGCAGTACGGGGACAATGAACACTGAAGCTTTCTTT

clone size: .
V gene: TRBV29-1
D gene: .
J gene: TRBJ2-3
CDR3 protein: CSVEIPDSTDTQYF
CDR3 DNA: TGCAGCGTTGAAATCCCGGATAGCACAGATACGCAGTATTTT

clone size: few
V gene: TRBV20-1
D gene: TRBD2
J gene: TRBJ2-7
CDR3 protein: CSASNAPLSGSLYEQYF
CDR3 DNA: TGCAGTGCCTCAAATGCGCCTCTCAGCGGGAGCCTCTACGAGCAGTACTTC

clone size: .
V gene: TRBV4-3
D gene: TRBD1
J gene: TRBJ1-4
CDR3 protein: CASSQDKQGSTNEKLFF
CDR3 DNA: TGCGCCAGCAGCCAAGATAAACAGGGGAGCACTAATGAAAAACTGTTTTTT

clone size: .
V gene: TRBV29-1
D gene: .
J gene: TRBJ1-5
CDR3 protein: CSVVYIGDSNQPQHF
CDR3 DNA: TGCAGCGTTGTATATATCGGGGATAGCAATCAGCCCCAGCATTTT

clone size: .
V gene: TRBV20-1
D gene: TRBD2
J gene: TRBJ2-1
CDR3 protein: CSARDPWTSGRADEQFF
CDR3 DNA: TGCAGTGCTAGAGATCCCTGGACTAGCGGGAGGGCCGATGAGCAGTTCTTC

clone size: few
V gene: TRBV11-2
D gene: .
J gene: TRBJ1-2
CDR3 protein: CASSQQPGNYGYTF
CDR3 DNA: TGTGCCAGCAGCCAGCAGCCGGGGAACTATGGCTACACCTTC

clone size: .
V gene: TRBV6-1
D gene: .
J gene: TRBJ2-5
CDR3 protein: CASSEQGLYQETQYF
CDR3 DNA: TGTGCCAGCAGTGAACAAGGACTCTACCAAGAGACCCAGTACTTC

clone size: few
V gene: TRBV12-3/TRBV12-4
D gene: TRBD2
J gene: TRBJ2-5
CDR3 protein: CASSPRLAGVTQETQYF
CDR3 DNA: TGTGCCAGCAGTCCCCGACTAGCGGGAGTGACACAAGAGACCCAGTACTTC

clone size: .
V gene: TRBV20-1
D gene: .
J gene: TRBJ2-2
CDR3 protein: CSARPTGSRELFF
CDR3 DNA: TGCAGTGCTAGACCTACAGGGTCCCGGGAGCTGTTTTTT

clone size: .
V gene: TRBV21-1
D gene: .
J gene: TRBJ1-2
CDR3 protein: CASGTGEANYGYTF
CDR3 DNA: TGTGCCAGCGGTACAGGGGAGGCTAACTATGGCTACACCTTC

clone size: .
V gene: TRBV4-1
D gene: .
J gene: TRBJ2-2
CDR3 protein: CASSHPSGTGLSTGELFF
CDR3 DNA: TGCGCCAGCAGCCACCCCTCCGGGACGGGGCTGAGCACCGGGGAGCTGTTTTTT

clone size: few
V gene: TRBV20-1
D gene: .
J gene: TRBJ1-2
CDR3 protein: CSAARDYGYTF
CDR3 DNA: TGCAGTGCCGCTCGGGACTATGGCTACACCTTC

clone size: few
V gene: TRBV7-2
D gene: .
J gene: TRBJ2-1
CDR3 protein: CASSTNRKLIYNEQFF
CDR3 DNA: TGTGCCAGCAGCACCAACCGGAAACTTATCTACAATGAGCAGTTCTTC